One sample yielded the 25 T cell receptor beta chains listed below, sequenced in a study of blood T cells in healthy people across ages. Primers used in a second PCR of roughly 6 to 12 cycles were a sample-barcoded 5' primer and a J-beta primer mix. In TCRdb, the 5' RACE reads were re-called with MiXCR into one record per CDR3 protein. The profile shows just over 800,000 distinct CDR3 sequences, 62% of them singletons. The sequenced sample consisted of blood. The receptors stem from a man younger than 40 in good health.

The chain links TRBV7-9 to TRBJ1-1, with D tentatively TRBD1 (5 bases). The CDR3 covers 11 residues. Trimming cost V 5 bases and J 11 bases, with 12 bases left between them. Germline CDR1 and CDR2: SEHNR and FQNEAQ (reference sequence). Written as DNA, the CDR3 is TGTGCCAGCAGCCCCGACAGTAGGGCTTTCTTT. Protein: CASSPDSRAFF.

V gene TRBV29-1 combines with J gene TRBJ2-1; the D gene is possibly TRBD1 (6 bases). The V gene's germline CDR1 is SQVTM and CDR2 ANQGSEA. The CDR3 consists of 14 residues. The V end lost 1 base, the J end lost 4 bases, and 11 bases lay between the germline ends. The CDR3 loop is CSVEGGQAYNEQFF. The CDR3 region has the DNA TGCAGCGTTGAAGGGGGGCAGGCTTACAATGAGCAGTTCTTC.

CDR3 in amino acids: CSGIGETQYF. In DNA form, the CDR3 reads TGCAGCGGTATAGGAGAGACCCAGTACTTC. J is TRBJ2-7 and V is TRBV29-1; D is uncertain. The J call is doubtful: the DNA matches TRBJ2-5 better. Per the germline V gene, CDR1 is SQVTM and CDR2 is ANQGSEA. This CDR3 has 10 residues.

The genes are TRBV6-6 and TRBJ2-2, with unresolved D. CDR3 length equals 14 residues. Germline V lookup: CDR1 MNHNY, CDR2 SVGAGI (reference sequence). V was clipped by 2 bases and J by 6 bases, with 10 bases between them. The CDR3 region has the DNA TGTGCCAGCAGTTACGAGGTTATCGCCGGGGAGCTGTTTTTT. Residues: CASSYEVIAGELFF.

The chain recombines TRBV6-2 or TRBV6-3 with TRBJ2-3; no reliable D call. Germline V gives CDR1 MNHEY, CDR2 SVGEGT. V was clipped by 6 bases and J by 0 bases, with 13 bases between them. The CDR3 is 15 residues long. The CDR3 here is CASSPTSPSTDTQYF. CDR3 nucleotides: TGTGCCAGCAGCCCGACAAGCCCTAGCACAGATACGCAGTATTTT.

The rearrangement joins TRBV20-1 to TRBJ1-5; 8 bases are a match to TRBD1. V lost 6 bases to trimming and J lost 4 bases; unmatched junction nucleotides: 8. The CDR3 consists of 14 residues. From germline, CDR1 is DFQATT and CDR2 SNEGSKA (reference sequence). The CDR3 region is CSAQDRASNQPQHF. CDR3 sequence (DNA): TGCAGTGCCCAGGACAGGGCCTCTAATCAGCCCCAGCATTTT.

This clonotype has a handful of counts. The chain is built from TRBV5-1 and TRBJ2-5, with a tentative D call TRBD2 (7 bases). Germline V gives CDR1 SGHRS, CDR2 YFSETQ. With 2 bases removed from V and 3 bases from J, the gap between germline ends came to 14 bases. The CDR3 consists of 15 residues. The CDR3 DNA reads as TGCGCCAGCAGCTTCTGGGGGGGGGCCGAAGAGACCCAGTACTTC. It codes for CASSFWGGAEETQYF.

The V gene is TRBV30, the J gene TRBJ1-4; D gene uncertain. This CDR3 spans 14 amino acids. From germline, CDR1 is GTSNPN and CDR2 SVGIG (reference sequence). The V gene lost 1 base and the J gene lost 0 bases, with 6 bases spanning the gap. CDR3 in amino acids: CAWSGTATNEKLFF. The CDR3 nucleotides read TGTGCCTGGAGTGGGACTGCAACTAATGAAAAACTGTTTTTT.

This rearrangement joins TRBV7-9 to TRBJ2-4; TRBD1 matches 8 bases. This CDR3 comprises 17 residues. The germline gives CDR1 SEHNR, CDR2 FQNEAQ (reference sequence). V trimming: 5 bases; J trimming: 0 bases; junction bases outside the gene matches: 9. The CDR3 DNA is TGTGCCAGCAGCCCCGGGGGCAGGGGGCTAGCCAAAAACATTCAGTACTTC. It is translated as CASSPGGRGLAKNIQYF.

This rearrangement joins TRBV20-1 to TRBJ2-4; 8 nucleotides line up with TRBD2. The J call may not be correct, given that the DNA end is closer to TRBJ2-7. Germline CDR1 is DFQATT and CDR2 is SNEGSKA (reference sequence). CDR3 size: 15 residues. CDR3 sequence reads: CSARVGGGIFYEQYF. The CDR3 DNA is TGCAGTGCTAGAGTAGGCGGGGGGATCTTTTACGAGCAGTACTTC.

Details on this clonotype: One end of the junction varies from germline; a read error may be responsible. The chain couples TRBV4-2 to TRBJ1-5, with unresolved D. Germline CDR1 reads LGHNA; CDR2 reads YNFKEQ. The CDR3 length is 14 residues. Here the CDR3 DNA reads TGTGCCAGCAGCCAAGATTCGAATGATCAGCCCCGGCATTTT. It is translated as CASSQDSNDQPRHF.

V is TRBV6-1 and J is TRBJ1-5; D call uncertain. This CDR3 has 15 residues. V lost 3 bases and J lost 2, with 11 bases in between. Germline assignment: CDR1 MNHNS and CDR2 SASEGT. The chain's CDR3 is CASSDPVVGNQPQHF. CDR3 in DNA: TGTGCCAGCAGTGACCCCGTGGTCGGCAATCAGCCCCAGCATTTT.

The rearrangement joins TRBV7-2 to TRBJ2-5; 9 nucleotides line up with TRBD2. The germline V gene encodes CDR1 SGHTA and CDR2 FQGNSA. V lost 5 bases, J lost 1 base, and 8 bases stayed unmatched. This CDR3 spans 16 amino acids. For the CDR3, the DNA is TGTGCCAGCAGCCCGCTTCTAGCGGGGACCCAAGAGACCCAGTACTTC. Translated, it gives CASSPLLAGTQETQYF.

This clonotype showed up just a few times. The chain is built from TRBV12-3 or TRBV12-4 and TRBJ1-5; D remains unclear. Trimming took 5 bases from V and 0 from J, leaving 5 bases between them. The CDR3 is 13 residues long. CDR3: CASSPHSNQPQHF. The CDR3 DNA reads TGTGCCAGCAGTCCCCATAGCAATCAGCCCCAGCATTTT.

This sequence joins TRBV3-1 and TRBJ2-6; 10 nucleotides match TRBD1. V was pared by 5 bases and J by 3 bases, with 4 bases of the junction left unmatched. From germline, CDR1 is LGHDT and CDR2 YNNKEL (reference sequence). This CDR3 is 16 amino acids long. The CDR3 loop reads CASSLTGGGGANVLTF. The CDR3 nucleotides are TGTGCCAGCAGCTTGACAGGGGGCGGTGGGGCCAACGTCCTGACTTTC.

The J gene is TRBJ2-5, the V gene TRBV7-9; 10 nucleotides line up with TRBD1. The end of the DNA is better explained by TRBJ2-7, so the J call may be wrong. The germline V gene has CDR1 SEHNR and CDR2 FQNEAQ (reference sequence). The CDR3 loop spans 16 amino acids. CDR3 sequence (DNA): TGTGCCAGCAGCTCAGACAGGGGGCTTCTCGTCGACGAGCAGTACTTC. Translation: CASSSDRGLLVDEQYF.

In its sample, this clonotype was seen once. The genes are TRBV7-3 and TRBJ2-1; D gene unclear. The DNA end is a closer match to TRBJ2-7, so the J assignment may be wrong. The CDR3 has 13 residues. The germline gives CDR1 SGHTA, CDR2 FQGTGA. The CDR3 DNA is TGTGCCAGCAGCCTGAGCTCCTACAATGAGCAGTACTTC. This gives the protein CASSLSSYNEQYF.

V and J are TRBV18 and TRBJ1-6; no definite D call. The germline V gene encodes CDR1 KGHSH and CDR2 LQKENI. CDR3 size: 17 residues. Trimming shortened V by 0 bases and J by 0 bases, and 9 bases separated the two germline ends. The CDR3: CASSPPGESSYNSPLHF. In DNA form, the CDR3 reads TGTGCCAGCTCACCACCCGGGGAGAGCTCCTATAATTCACCCCTCCACTTT.

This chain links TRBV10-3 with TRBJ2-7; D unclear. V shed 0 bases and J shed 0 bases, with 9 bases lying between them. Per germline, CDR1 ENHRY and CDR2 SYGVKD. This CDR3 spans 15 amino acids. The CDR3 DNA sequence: TGTGCCATCAGTGAGTCGCTAGGGCTCTCCTACGAGCAGTACTTC. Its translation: CAISESLGLSYEQYF.

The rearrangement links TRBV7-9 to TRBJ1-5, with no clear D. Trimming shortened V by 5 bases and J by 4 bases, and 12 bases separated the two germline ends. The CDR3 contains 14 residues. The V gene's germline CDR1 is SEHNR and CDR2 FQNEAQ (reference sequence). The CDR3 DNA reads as TGTGCCAGCAGCCCTCTAGGCACGAATCAGCCCCAGCATTTT. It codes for CASSPLGTNQPQHF.

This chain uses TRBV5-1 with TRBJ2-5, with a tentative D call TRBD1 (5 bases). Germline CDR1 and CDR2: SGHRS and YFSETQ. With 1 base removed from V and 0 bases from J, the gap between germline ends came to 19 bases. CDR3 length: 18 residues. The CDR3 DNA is TGCGCCAGCAGCTTGACAACGGCCGAACAGGTCAACCAAGAGACCCAGTACTTC. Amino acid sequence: CASSLTTAEQVNQETQYF.

The DNA for the CDR3 is TGCGCCAGCGCCGTGGGACTAGCGACAGATACGCAGTATTTT. Translating it yields CASAVGLATDTQYF. V usage is TRBV5-1 and J usage is TRBJ2-3, with 10 nucleotides matching TRBD2. This CDR3 comprises 14 residues. The trim removed 7 bases at V and 3 bases at J, leaving 5 bases unmatched. Germline loops: CDR1 SGHRS, CDR2 YFSETQ.

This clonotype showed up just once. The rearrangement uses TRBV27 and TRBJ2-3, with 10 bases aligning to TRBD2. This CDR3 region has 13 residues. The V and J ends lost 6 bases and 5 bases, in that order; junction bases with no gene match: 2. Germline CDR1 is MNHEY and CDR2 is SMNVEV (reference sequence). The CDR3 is CASRGLARDTQYF. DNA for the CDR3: TGTGCCAGCAGGGGACTAGCGCGAGATACGCAGTATTTT.

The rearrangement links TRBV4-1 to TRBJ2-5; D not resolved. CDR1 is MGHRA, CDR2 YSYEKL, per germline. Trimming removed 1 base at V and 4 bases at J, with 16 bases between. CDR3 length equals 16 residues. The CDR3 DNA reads TGCGCCAGCAGCCAAGCGGTTTTAGGTCATGGAGAGACCCAGTACTTC. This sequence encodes CASSQAVLGHGETQYF.

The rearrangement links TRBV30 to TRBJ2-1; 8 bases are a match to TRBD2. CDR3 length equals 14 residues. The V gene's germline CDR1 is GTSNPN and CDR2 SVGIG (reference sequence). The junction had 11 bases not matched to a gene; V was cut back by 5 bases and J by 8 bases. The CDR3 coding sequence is TGTGCCTGGGGGTGGCGGGGGGACCACGATGAGCAGTTCTTC. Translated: CAWGWRGDHDEQFF.